Below are 2 T cell receptor beta chains sequenced from a single sample in a study of cytomegalovirus exposure and HLA in healthy donors. The protocol was immunoSEQ multiplex PCR, while the TCRdb copy is restricted to in-frame clones and leaves out a portion. The repertoire holds about 190,000 clones, with 84% as singletons. The sample comprised PBMCs. The receptors here all came from a man aged 18 to 30 in good health and CMV-seropositive.

The genes are TRBV27 and TRBJ2-2, with 10 nucleotides matching TRBD1. Germline V CDR1 and CDR2: MNHEY, SMNVEV (reference sequence). V was pared by 3 bases and J by 6 bases, with 4 bases of the junction left unmatched. CDR3 size: 15 residues. CDR3 in DNA: TGTGCCAGCAGTTTCGGGACAGGGGATTCCGGGGAGCTGTTTTTT. This encodes CASSFGTGDSGELFF.

V and J are TRBV4-3 and TRBJ1-2, with D possibly being TRBD1 (6 bases). There are 18 residues in the CDR3. Trimming took 0 bases from V and 2 from J, leaving 19 bases between them. Germline V lookup: CDR1 LGHNA, CDR2 YSLEER. The CDR3 bases are TGCGCCAGCAGCCAAGAGGGTCTCATGAAGGGGGAAAACTATGGCTACACCTTC. Translating it yields CASSQEGLMKGENYGYTF.